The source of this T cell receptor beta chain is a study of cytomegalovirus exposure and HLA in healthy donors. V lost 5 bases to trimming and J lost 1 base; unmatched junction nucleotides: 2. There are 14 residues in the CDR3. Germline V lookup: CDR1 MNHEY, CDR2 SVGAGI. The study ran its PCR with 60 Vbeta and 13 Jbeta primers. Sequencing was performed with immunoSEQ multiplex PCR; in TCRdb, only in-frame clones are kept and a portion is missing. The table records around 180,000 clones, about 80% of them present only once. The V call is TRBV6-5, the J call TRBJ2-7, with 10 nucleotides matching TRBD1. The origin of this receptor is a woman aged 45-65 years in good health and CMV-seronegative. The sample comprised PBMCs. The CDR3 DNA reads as TGTGCCAGCAGTCGGGACAGGGGTTCCTACGAGCAGTACTTC. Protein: CASSRDRGSYEQYF.